Sequencing of this T cell receptor beta chain was carried out in a study of early T cells in non-severe SARS-CoV-2 infection. Study background: Sequencing was performed on bulk RNA from unsorted whole blood, leaving chains unpaired.

Unique molecular identifiers were attached to individual cDNA molecules. TCRdb called the 5' RACE reads again in MiXCR, with one record for every CDR3 protein. The table has about 98,000 distinct CDR3 sequences, approximately 15% seen once. This clonotype occurred many times. Antigen: not known. Points from the study as a whole: There was a bias toward anti-spike CD8 responses in VDJdb matching, which missed private and CD4 specificities.

Sequenced input: whole blood. The receptor comes from an adult who was a healthcare worker with PCR-confirmed SARS-CoV-2 infection or an uninfected control (not recorded which).

In DNA, the CDR3 is TGTGCCAGTAGTAGGTCGGGACAGGTCACAGATACGCAGTATTTT. Protein product: CASSRSGQVTDTQYF. The chain couples TRBV19 to TRBJ2-3, with TRBD1 matching 8 bases. Germline V CDR1 and CDR2: LNHDA, SQIVND (reference sequence). The length of the CDR3 is 15 residues. V lost 4 bases and J lost 2; bases outside the gene matches: 5.